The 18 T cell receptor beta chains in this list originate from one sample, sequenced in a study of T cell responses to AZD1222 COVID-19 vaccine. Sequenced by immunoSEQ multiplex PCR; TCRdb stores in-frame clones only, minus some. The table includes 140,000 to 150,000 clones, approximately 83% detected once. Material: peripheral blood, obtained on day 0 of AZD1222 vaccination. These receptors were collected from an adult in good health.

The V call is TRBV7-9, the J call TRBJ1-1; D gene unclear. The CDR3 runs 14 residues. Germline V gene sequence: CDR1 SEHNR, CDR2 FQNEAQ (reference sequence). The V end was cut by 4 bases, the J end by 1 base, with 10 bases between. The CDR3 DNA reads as TGTGCCAGCAGCTATGGACGGGGGAACACTGAAGCTTTCTTT. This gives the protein CASSYGRGNTEAFF.

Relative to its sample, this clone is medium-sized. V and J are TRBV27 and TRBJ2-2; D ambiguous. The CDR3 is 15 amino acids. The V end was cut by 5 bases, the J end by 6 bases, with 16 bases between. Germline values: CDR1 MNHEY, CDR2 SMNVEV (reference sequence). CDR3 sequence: CASSGSRVNSGELFF. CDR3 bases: TGTGCCAGCAGTGGTAGTAGGGTGAATTCCGGGGAGCTGTTTTTT.

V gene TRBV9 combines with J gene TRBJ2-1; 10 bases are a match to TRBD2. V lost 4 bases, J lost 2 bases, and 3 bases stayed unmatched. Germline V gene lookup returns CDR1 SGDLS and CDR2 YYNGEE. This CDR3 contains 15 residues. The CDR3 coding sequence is TGTGCCAGCAGCCCTAGCGGGGGTACCTACAATGAGCAGTTCTTC. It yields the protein CASSPSGGTYNEQFF.

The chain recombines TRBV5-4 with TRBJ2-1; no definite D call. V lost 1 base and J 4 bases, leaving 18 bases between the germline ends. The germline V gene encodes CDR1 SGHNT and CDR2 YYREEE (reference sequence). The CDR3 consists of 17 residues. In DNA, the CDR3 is TGTGCCAGCAGCTTGAGGCTAGGCGGATATGCGTACAATGAGCAGTTCTTC. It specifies CASSLRLGGYAYNEQFF.

CDR3 nucleotides: TGTGCCAGTGCGACTAGCGGGATGACAGATACGCAGTATTTT. Protein product: CASATSGMTDTQYF. The chain uses TRBV19 and TRBJ2-3, with 11 nucleotides matching TRBD2. CDR1 and CDR2 (germline): LNHDA, SQIVND (reference sequence). The CDR3 covers 14 residues. V was clipped by 8 bases and J by 3 bases; unmatched bases: 4.

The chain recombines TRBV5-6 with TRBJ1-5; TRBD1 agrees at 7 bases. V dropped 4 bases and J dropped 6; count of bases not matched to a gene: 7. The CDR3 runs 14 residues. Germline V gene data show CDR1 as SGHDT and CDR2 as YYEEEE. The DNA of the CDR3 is TGTGCCAGCAGCCGCGGACAGGTTGGTCAGCCCCAGCATTTT. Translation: CASSRGQVGQPQHF.

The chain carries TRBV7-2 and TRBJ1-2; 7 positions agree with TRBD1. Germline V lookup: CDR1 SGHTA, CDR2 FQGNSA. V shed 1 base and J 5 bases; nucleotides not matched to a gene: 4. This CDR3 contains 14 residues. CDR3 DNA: TGTGCCAGCAGCTTAGACAGGGGTAGTTATGGCTACACCTTC. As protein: CASSLDRGSYGYTF.

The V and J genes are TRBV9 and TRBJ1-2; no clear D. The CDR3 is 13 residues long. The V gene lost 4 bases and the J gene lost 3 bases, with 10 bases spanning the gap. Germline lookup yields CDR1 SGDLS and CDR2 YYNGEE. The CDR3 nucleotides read TGTGCCAGCAGCTCCCCCGCCGACTATGGCTACACCTTC. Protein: CASSSPADYGYTF.

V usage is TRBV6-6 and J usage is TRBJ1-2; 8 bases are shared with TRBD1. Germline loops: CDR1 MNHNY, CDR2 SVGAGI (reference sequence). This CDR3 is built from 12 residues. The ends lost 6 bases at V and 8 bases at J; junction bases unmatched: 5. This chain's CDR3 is CASSSGTGGYTF. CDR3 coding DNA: TGTGCCAGCAGCTCCGGGACAGGCGGCTACACCTTC.

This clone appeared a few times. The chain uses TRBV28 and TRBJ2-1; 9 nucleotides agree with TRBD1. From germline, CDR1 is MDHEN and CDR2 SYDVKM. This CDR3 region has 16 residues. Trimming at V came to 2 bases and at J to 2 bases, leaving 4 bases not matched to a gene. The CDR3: CASSLATGGAYNEQFF. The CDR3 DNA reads TGTGCCAGCAGTTTAGCGACAGGGGGAGCCTACAATGAGCAGTTCTTC.

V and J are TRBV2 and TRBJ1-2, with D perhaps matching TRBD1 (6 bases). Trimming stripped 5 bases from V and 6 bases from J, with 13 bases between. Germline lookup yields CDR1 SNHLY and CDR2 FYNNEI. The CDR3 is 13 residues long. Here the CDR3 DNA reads TGTGCCAGCAGTCTAACAGGGCTAGATGGCTACACCTTC. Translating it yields CASSLTGLDGYTF. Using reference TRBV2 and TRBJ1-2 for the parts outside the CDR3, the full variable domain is EPEVTQTPSHQVTQMGQEVILRCVPISNHLYFYWYRQILGQKVEFLVSFYNNEISEKSEIFDDQFSVERPDGSNFTLKIRSTKLEDSAMYFCASSLTGLDGYTFGSGTRLTVV.

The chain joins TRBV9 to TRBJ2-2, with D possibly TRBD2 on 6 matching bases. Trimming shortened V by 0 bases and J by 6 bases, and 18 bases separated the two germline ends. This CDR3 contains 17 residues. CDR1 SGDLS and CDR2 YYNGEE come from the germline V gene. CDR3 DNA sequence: TGTGCCAGCAGCGTAGGGGTCGGGACTCGGGGTTCCGGGGAGCTGTTTTTT. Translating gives CASSVGVGTRGSGELFF.

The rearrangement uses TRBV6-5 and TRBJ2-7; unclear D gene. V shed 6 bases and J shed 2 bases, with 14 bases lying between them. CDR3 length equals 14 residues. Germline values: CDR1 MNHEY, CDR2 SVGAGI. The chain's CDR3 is CASRSQEGPYEQYF. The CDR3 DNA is TGTGCCAGCAGGTCTCAAGAAGGCCCCTACGAGCAGTACTTC.

The CDR3 nucleotides are TGTGCCTGGAGTGGTGGGAGATACTACGAGCAGTACTTC. This gives the protein CAWSGGRYYEQYF. V is TRBV30 and J is TRBJ2-7, with D perhaps TRBD2 (5 bases). The CDR3 consists of 13 residues. The germline V gene encodes CDR1 GTSNPN and CDR2 SVGIG (reference sequence). V was pared by 1 base and J by 3 bases, with 10 bases between.

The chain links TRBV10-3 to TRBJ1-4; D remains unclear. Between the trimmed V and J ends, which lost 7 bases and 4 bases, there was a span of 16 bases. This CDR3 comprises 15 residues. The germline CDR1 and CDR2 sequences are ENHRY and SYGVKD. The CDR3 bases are TGTGCCATCAAAGCGGGGTTGGGGAATAATGAAAAACTGTTTTTT. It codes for CAIKAGLGNNEKLFF.

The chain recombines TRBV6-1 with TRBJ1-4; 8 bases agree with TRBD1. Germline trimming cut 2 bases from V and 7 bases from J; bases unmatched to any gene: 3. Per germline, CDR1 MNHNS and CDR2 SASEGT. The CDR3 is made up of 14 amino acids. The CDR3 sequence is CASSEPGTGEKLFF. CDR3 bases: TGTGCCAGCAGTGAACCCGGGACAGGTGAAAAACTGTTTTTT.

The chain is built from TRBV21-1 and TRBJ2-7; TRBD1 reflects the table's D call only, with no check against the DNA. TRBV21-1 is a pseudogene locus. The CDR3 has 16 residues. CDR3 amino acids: CASSKGAGTGSYEQYF. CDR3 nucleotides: TGTGCCAGCAGCAAAGGGGCCGGGACAGGGTCCTACGAGCAGTACTTC.

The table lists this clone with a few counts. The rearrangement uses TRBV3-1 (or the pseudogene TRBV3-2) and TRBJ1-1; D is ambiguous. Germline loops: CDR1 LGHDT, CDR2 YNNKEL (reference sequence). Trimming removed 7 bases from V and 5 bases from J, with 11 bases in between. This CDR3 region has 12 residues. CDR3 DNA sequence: TGTGCCAGCACCCCGGGTGGGACTGAAGCTTTCTTT. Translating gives CASTPGGTEAFF.